The rows below give T cell receptor beta chains drawn from one sample of a study of T cell responses to AZD1222 COVID-19 vaccine. The assay was immunoSEQ multiplex PCR, and TCRdb's table has in-frame clones only and misses some. This sample has 250,000 to 300,000 clones, with 90% to 95% found just once. Sequenced here: peripheral blood, sampled 28 days after the second AZD1222 dose. Source of these receptors: an adult who received the AZD1222 COVID-19 vaccine. Each CDR3 is given with its conserved first and last residue. A D gene is named only where the DNA matches it firmly. Some rows have no size entry. The others give once, few or many, or a class for an expanded clone.

D gene	CDR3 length	clone size	V gene	J gene	CDR3 DNA	CDR3 protein
NA	14	NA	TRBV13	TRBJ2-2	TGTGCCAGCACGAGACAGGGAGGGACCGGGGAGCTGTTTTTT	CASTRQGGTGELFF
TRBD2	15	NA	TRBV28	TRBJ2-7	TGTGCCACCTACGGAGGCGGGGGATTCTCCTACGAGCAGTACTTC	CATYGGGGFSYEQYF
NA	14	NA	TRBV3-1/TRBV3-2	TRBJ2-5	TGTGCCAGCAGCCAAGTGACCAGCGAGGAGACCCAGTACTTC	CASSQVTSEETQYF
NA	14	NA	TRBV4-2	TRBJ1-4	TGTGCCAGCAGCCCGGCCGGGTTAAATGAAAAACTGTTTTTT	CASSPAGLNEKLFF
TRBD2	16	NA	TRBV5-4	TRBJ2-5	TGTGCCAGCAGCTTGGGGGGAACTAGCGGACAAGAGACCCAGTACTTC	CASSLGGTSGQETQYF
NA	14	NA	TRBV9	TRBJ2-7	TGTGCCAGCAGCCCCCAGGGGAATCCCTACGAGCAGTACTTC	CASSPQGNPYEQYF
NA	14	NA	TRBV28	TRBJ2-7	TGTGCCAGCAGTCCGGGACAACCACCTTACGAGCAGTACTTC	CASSPGQPPYEQYF
TRBD1	17	NA	TRBV7-2	TRBJ1-3	TGTGCCAGCAGCTCCCCTCGACAGGGCTTACCCGGAAACACCATATATTTT	CASSSPRQGLPGNTIYF
TRBD1	18	NA	TRBV4-1	TRBJ1-5	TGCGCCAGCAGCCAAGTATTCAGGGGGCCCAATAGCAATCAGCCCCAGCATTTT	CASSQVFRGPNSNQPQHF
NA	16	NA	TRBV5-1	TRBJ1-1	TGCGCCAGCAGCCCCCGGTGGGTACACGGGGAGGCTGAAGCTTTCTTT	CASSPRWVHGEAEAFF
NA	13	NA	TRBV6-1	TRBJ2-7	TGTGCCAGCAGTGAAACAGTCCAATACGAGCAGTACTTC	CASSETVQYEQYF
NA	20	NA	TRBV5-1	TRBJ1-6	TGCGCCAGCAGCTTGAATGTAGGCCGAAGCTTCAGCTCCTATAATTCACCCCTCCACTTT	CASSLNVGRSFSSYNSPLHF
TRBD2	16	once	TRBV7-3	TRBJ2-2	TGTGCCAGCAGCGCAGGACTAGCGGGAGACACCGGGGAGCTGTTTTTT	CASSAGLAGDTGELFF
NA	13	once	TRBV3-1/TRBV3-2	TRBJ1-2	TGTGCCAGCAGCCGAGCGGAGGGAACCGGCTACACCTTC	CASSRAEGTGYTF
NA	16	NA	TRBV5-6	TRBJ2-2	TGTGCCAGCAGCTTAGGTCCGGGGAGACAAACCGGGGAGCTGTTTTTT	CASSLGPGRQTGELFF
NA	14	once	TRBV19	TRBJ2-5	TGTGCCAGTAGCCTGACTTCTTACCAAGAGACCCAGTACTTC	CASSLTSYQETQYF
TRBD2	17	once	TRBV5-1	TRBJ2-2	TGCGCCAGCAGCTTTCGTGGGAGCGGGGGAGACACCGGGGAGCTGTTTTTT	CASSFRGSGGDTGELFF